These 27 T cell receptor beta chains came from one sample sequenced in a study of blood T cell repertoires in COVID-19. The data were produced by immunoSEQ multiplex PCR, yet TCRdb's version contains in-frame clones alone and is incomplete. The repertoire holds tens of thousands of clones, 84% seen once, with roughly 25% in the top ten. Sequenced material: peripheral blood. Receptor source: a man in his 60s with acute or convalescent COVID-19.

The CDR3 coding sequence is TGTGCCAGCAAAAACAGGGGTGAGCAGTTCTTC. This codes for CASKNRGEQFF. The chain links TRBV2 to TRBJ2-1, with 7 bases aligning to TRBD1. The CDR3 runs 11 residues. V gave up 7 bases and J gave up 9 bases; unmatched junction bases: 3. Germline assignment: CDR1 SNHLY and CDR2 FYNNEI. The entire variable domain, with the rest obtained from reference TRBV2 and TRBJ2-1, is as follows: EPEVTQTPSHQVTQMGQEVILRCVPISNHLYFYWYRQILGQKVEFLVSFYNNEISEKSEIFDDQFSVERPDGSNFTLKIRSTKLEDSAMYFCASKNRGEQFFGPGTRLTVL.

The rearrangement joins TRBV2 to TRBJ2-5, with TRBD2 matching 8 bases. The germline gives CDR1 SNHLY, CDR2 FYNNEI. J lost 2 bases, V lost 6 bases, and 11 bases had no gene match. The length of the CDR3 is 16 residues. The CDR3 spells CASRVGSGGGQETQYF. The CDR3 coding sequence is TGTGCCAGCAGGGTGGGGTCCGGCGGGGGGCAAGAGACCCAGTACTTC.

CDR3 sequence (DNA): TGTGCCAGCAGTTCCTACAATGACAGGGCAGGTCAGCCCCAGCATTTT. It encodes CASSSYNDRAGQPQHF. The chain uses TRBV6-6 and TRBJ1-5, with 7 bases lining up with TRBD1. The germline gives CDR1 MNHNY, CDR2 SVGAGI (reference sequence). This CDR3 region has 16 residues. The V and J ends lost 4 bases and 6 bases, in that order; junction bases with no gene match: 12.

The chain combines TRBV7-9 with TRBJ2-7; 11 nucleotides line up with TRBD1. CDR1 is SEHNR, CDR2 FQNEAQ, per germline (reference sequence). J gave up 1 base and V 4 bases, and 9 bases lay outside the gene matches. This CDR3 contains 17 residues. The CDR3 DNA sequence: TGTGCCAGCAGCTGGGGACAGGGGGTAACGGGGTCCTACGAGCAGTACTTC. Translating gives CASSWGQGVTGSYEQYF. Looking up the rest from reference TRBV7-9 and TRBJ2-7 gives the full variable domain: DTGVSQNPRHKITKRGQNVTFRCDPISEHNRLYWYRQTLGQGPEFLTYFQNEAQLEKSRLLSDRFSAERPKGSFSTLEIQRTEQGDSAMYLCASSWGQGVTGSYEQYFGPGTRLTVT.

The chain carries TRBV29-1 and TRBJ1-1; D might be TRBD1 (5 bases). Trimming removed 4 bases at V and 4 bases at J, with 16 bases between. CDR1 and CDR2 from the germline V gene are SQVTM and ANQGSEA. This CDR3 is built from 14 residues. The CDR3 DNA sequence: TGCAGCGTTGGGAGGGCAGGGTTGGGCACTGAAGCTTTCTTT. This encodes CSVGRAGLGTEAFF.

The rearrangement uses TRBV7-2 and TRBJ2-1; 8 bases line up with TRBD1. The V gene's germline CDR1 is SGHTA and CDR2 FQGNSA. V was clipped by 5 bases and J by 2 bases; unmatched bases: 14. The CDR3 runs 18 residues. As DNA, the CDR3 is TGTGCCAGCAGCGCCCGGTACGGGGCAGGGGGCGCCTACAATGAGCAGTTCTTC. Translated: CASSARYGAGGAYNEQFF. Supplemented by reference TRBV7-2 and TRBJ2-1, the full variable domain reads GAGVSQSPSNKVTEKGKDVELRCDPISGHTALYWYRQSLGQGLEFLIYFQGNSAPDKSGLPSDRFSAERTGGSVSTLTIQRTQQEDSAVYLCASSARYGAGGAYNEQFFGPGTRLTVL.

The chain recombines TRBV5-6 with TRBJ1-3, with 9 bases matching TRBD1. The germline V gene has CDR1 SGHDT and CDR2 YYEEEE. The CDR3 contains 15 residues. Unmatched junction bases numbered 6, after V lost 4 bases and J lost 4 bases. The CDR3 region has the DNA TGTGCCAGCAGCCCCCGGGACAGGGCGGGAAACACCATATATTTT. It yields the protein CASSPRDRAGNTIYF.

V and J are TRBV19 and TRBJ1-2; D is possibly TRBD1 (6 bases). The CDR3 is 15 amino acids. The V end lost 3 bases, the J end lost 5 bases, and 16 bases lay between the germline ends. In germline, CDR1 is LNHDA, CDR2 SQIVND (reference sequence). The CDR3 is CASSIKTGQRYGYTF. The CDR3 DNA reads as TGTGCCAGTAGTATCAAAACGGGACAAAGATATGGCTACACCTTC. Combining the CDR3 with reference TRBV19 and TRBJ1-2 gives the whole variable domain DGGITQSPKYLFRKEGQNVTLSCEQNLNHDAMYWYRQDPGQGLRLIYYSQIVNDFQKGDIAEGYSVSREKKESFPLTVTSAQKNPTAFYLCASSIKTGQRYGYTFGSGTRLTVV.

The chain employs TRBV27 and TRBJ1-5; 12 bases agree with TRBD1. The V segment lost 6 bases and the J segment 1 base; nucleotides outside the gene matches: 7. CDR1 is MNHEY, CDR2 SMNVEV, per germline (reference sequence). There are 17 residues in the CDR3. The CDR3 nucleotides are TGTGCCAGCAGAACCCGCGGGACAGGGGGCAGCAATCAGCCCCAGCATTTT. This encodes CASRTRGTGGSNQPQHF.

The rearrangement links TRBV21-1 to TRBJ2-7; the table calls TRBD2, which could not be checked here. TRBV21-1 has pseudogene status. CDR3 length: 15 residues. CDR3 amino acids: CASSRGLAGHYEQYV. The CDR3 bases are TGTGCCAGCAGCAGAGGACTAGCGGGGCACTACGAGCAGTACGTC.

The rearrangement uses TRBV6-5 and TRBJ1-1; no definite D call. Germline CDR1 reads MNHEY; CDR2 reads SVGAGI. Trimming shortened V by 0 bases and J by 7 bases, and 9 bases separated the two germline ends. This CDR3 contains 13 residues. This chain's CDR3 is CASSYSSGLEAFF. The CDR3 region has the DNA TGTGCCAGCAGTTACTCGAGCGGTCTTGAAGCTTTCTTT.

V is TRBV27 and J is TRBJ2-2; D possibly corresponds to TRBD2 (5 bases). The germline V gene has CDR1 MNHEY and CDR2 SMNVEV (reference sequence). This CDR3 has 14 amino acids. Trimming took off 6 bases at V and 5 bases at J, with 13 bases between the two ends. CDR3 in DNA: TGTGCCAGCAGGAGGGAGAGTATAACCGGGGAGCTGTTTTTT. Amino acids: CASRRESITGELFF.

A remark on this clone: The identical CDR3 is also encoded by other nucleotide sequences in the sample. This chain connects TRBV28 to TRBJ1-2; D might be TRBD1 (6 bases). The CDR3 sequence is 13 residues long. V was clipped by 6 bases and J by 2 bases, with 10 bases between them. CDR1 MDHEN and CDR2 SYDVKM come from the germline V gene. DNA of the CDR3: TGTGCCAGCAGCCTGGGACAAAACTATGGCTACACCTTC. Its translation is CASSLGQNYGYTF.

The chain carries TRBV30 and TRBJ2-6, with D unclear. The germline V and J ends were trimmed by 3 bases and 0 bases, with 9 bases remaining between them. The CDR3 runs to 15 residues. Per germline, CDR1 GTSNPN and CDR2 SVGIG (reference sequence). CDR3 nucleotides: TGTGCCTGGAGGAGAATGAACTCTGGGGCCAACGTCCTGACTTTC. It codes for CAWRRMNSGANVLTF. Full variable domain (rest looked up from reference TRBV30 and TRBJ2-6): SQTIHQWPATLVQPVGSPLSLECTVEGTSNPNLYWYRQAAGRGLQLLFYSVGIGQISSEVPQNLSASRPQDRQFILSSKKLLLSDSGFYLCAWRRMNSGANVLTFGAGSRLTVL.

The CDR3 nucleotides read TGTGCCAGCAGCCCAATATTGGGGGCAGGGGGTGAAAACATTCAGTACTTC. The encoded protein is CASSPILGAGGENIQYF. The V call is TRBV7-2, the J call TRBJ2-4; 7 bases are shared with TRBD1. CDR3 size: 17 residues. Germline V CDR1 and CDR2: SGHTA, FQGNSA. The trim removed 5 bases at V and 5 bases at J, leaving 15 bases unmatched.

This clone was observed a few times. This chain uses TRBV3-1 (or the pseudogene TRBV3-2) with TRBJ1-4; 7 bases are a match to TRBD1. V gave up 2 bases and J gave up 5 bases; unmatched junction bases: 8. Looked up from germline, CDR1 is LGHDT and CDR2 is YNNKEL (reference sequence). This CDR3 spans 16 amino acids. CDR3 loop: CASSQQGGVGNEKLFF. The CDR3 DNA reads TGTGCCAGCAGCCAACAAGGGGGCGTTGGGAATGAAAAACTGTTTTTT.

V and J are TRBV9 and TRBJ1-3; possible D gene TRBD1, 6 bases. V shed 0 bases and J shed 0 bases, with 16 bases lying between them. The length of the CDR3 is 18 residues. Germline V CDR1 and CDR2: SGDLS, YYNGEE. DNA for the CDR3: TGTGCCAGCAGCGTAGAAAGTGGCAGGGGCTCCTCTGGAAACACCATATATTTT. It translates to CASSVESGRGSSGNTIYF.

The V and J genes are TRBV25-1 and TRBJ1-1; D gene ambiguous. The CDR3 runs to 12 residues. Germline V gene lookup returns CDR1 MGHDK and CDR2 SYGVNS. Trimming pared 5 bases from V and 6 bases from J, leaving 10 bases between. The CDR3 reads CASSPQESEAFF. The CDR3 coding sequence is TGTGCCAGCAGTCCCCAGGAATCTGAAGCTTTCTTT.

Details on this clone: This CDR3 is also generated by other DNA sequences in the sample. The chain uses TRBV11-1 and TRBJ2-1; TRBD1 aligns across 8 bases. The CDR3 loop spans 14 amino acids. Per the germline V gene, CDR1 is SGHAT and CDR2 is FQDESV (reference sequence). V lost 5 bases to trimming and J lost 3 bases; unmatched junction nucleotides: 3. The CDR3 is CASSRTGNYNEQFF. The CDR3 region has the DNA TGTGCCAGCAGCCGGACAGGGAACTACAATGAGCAGTTCTTC.

The CDR3 protein is CASSGGQGQQNIQYF. CDR3 DNA sequence: TGCGCCAGCAGTGGGGGACAGGGTCAACAAAACATTCAGTACTTC. The gene calls are TRBV5-1 and TRBJ2-4; 9 positions agree with TRBD1. Trimming removed 5 bases from V and 5 bases from J; junction bases left unmatched: 8. The CDR3 is 15 residues long. CDR1 and CDR2 (germline): SGHRS, YFSETQ. The whole variable domain, filled in from reference TRBV5-1 and TRBJ2-4, reads KAGVTQTPRYLIKTRGQQVTLSCSPISGHRSVSWYQQTPGQGLQFLFEYFSETQRNKGNFPGRFSGRQFSNSRSEMNVSTLELGDSALYLCASSGGQGQQNIQYFGAGTRLSVL.

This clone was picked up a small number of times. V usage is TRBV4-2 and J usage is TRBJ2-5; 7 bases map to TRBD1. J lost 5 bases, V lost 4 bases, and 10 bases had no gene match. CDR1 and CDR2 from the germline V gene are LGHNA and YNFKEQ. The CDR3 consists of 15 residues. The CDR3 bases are TGTGCCAGCAGCCGCACCGCGACAGGGATTGAGACCCAGTACTTC. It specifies CASSRTATGIETQYF.

The CDR3 protein is CASSPGGDYGYTF. CDR3 bases: TGTGCCAGCAGCCCGGGGGGGGACTATGGCTACACCTTC. The chain couples TRBV6-5 to TRBJ1-2, with a possible D match to TRBD1 (5 bases). V was pared by 6 bases and J by 3 bases, with 11 bases between. The CDR3 has 13 residues. In germline, CDR1 is MNHEY, CDR2 SVGAGI.

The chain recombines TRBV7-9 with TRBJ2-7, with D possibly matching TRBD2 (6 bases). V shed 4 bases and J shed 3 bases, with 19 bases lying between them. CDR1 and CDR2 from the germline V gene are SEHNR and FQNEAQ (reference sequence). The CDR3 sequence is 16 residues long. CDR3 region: CASSSGSSGRNYEQYF. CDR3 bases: TGTGCCAGCAGCTCAGGGAGCAGCGGGCGGAACTACGAGCAGTACTTC. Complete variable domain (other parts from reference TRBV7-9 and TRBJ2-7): DTGVSQNPRHKITKRGQNVTFRCDPISEHNRLYWYRQTLGQGPEFLTYFQNEAQLEKSRLLSDRFSAERPKGSFSTLEIQRTEQGDSAMYLCASSSGSSGRNYEQYFGPGTRLTVT.

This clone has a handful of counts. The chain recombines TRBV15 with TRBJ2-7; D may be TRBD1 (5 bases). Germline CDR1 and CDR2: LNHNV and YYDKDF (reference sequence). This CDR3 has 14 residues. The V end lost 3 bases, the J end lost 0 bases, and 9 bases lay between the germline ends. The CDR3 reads CATSSRQSSYEQYF. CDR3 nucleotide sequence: TGTGCCACCAGCAGCCGACAGAGCTCCTACGAGCAGTACTTC.

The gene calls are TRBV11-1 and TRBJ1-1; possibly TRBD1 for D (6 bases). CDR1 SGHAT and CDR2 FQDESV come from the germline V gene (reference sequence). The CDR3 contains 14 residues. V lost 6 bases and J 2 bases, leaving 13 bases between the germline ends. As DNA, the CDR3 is TGTGCCAGCAGGCATGGACAGAGAAACACTGAAGCTTTCTTT. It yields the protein CASRHGQRNTEAFF.

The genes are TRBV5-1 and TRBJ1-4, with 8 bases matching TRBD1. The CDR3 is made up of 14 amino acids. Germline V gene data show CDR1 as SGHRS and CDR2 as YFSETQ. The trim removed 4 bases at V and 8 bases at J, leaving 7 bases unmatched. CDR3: CASSADRDGEKLFF. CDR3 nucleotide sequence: TGCGCCAGCAGCGCGGACAGGGATGGAGAAAAACTGTTTTTT.

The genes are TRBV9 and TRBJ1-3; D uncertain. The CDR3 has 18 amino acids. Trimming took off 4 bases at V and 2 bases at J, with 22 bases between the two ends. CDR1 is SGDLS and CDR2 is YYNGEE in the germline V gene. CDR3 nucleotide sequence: TGTGCCAGCAGCCCACAGCCCTACAGTAATACCCCTGGAAACACCATATATTTT. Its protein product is CASSPQPYSNTPGNTIYF.